This TCR beta chain was identified in a study of cytomegalovirus exposure and HLA in healthy donors. Study-wide points: Testing in vitro showed a few CMV-associated chains specific for CMV antigens. The classifier reportedly diagnosed cytomegalovirus status with high specificity and sensitivity.

About this clone: The antigen is unknown.

The length of the CDR3 is 15 residues. CDR1 is SGHRS, CDR2 YFSETQ, per germline. V lost 0 bases and J lost 6; bases outside the gene matches: 6. A multiplex PCR was run with 60 Vbeta primers and 13 Jbeta primers. Assay: immunoSEQ multiplex PCR; the TCRdb copy retains only in-frame clones and omits some. The profile shows roughly 150,000 clones, approximately 79% of them singletons. This TCR was recovered from a male donor in good health and CMV-seronegative. This chain joins TRBV5-1 and TRBJ2-7, with 10 bases matching TRBD2. The source material was PBMCs. CDR3 region: CASSLGLAGAGEQYF. The CDR3 DNA sequence: TGCGCCAGCAGCTTGGGCCTAGCGGGGGCGGGCGAGCAGTACTTC. Complete variable domain (other parts from reference TRBV5-1 and TRBJ2-7): KAGVTQTPRYLIKTRGQQVTLSCSPISGHRSVSWYQQTPGQGLQFLFEYFSETQRNKGNFPGRFSGRQFSNSRSEMNVSTLELGDSALYLCASSLGLAGAGEQYFGPGTRLTVT.